The 8 T cell receptor beta chains given below trace back to one sample, sequenced in a study of T cell changes during pregnancy in multiple sclerosis. Some clones are missing from TCRdb's copy, which holds only in-frame ones; the method was immunoSEQ multiplex PCR. The sample includes tens of thousands of clones, about 92% of them seen just once. The sequencing used peripheral blood, collected in the second trimester of pregnancy. These receptors were obtained from a female donor with multiple sclerosis, enrolled in a pregnancy study.

This clone appeared a single time. The chain recombines TRBV9 with TRBJ2-1; 10 bases match TRBD2. Germline CDR1 and CDR2: SGDLS and YYNGEE. The CDR3 spans 17 residues. V lost 1 base and J lost 5; bases outside the gene matches: 9. The CDR3 coding sequence is TGTGCCAGCAGCGTAACGGACACTAGCGGGGACCACAATGAGCAGTTCTTC. Residues: CASSVTDTSGDHNEQFF.

V and J are TRBV2 and TRBJ2-5; TRBD2 is a possible D gene (6 bases). Germline assignment: CDR1 SNHLY and CDR2 FYNNEI. The CDR3 is made up of 12 amino acids. V lost 6 bases to trimming and J lost 8 bases, with 13 bases between them. CDR3 sequence (DNA): TGTGCCAGCAGGGAACTAGCCTTTACCCAGTACTTC. It yields the protein CASRELAFTQYF.

The chain uses TRBV4-3 and TRBJ1-1; no clear D. The ends were cut back, 0 bases at V and 5 bases at J, with 10 bases in the middle. Germline V lookup: CDR1 LGHNA, CDR2 YSLEER. There are 14 residues in the CDR3. The CDR3 spells CASSQEVSYTEAFF. CDR3 sequence (DNA): TGCGCCAGCAGCCAAGAGGTCAGTTATACTGAAGCTTTCTTT.

This clone appeared a single time. The chain recombines TRBV6-6 with TRBJ2-7; D may be TRBD2 (5 bases). Trimming stripped 4 bases from V and 2 bases from J, with 12 bases between. The germline gives CDR1 MNHNY, CDR2 SVGAGI (reference sequence). The CDR3 totals 14 residues. The DNA of the CDR3 is TGTGCCAGCAGTTTAACTAGTTCGGCCTACGAGCAGTACTTC. Its translation: CASSLTSSAYEQYF.

This clone has only one observation. V and J are TRBV27 and TRBJ2-5; TRBD2 agrees at 10 bases. V shed 4 bases and J 5 bases; nucleotides not matched to a gene: 13. CDR3 length: 17 amino acids. The V gene's germline CDR1 is MNHEY and CDR2 SMNVEV (reference sequence). In DNA form, the CDR3 reads TGTGCCAGCAGTTCTCCGAGGGGTAGCGGGAGGAGGGAGACCCAGTACTTC. It specifies CASSSPRGSGRRETQYF.

This rearrangement joins TRBV27 to TRBJ2-7; TRBD1 matches at 7 bases. This CDR3 spans 15 amino acids. V shed 5 bases, J shed 6 bases, and the junction held 13 bases outside the gene matches. Germline V gene sequence: CDR1 MNHEY, CDR2 SMNVEV (reference sequence). CDR3 loop: CASSQLRQGLSEQYF. The DNA of the CDR3 is TGTGCCAGCAGTCAGCTCCGACAGGGTTTAAGCGAGCAGTACTTC.

The CDR3 sequence is CASSVATGETQYF. The CDR3 region has the DNA TGTGCCAGCAGCGTAGCTACGGGAGAGACCCAGTACTTC. The chain recombines TRBV9 with TRBJ2-5, with D hard to call. The germline V and J ends were trimmed by 0 bases and 4 bases, with 7 bases remaining between them. Germline V gene data show CDR1 as SGDLS and CDR2 as YYNGEE. The CDR3 loop spans 13 amino acids.

Only one count was recorded for this clone. The CDR3 DNA reads as TGTGCCAGCAGTCGGACTAGCGGCCACACCGGGGAGCTGTTTTTT. Translated: CASSRTSGHTGELFF. The chain links TRBV14 to TRBJ2-2; 10 bases match TRBD2. V was pared by 6 bases and J by 3 bases, with 4 bases of the junction left unmatched. Germline V gene sequence: CDR1 SGHDN, CDR2 FVKESK. The CDR3 is 15 amino acids.